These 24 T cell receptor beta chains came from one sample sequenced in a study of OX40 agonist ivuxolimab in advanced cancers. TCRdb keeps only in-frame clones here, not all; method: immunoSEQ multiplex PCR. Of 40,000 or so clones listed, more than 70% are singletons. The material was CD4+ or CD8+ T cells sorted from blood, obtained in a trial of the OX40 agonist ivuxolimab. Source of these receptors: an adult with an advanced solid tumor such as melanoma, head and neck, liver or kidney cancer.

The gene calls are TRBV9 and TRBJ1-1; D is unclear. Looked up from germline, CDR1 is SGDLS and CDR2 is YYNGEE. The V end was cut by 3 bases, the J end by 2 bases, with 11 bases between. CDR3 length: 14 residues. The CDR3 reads CASSDLPGNTEAFF. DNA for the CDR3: TGTGCCAGCAGCGATTTGCCTGGAAACACTGAAGCTTTCTTT.

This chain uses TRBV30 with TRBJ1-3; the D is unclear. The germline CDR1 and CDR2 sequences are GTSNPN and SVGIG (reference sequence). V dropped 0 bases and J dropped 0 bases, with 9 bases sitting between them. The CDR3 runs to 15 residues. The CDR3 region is CAWSVTGISGNTIYF. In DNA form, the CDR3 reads TGTGCCTGGAGTGTAACCGGAATCTCTGGAAACACCATATATTTT.

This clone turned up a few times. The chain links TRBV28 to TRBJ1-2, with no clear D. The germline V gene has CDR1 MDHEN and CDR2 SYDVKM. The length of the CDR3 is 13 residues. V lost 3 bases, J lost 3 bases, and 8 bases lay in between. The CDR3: CASSLPNDYGYTF. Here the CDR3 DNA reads TGTGCCAGCAGTTTGCCGAACGACTATGGCTACACCTTC.

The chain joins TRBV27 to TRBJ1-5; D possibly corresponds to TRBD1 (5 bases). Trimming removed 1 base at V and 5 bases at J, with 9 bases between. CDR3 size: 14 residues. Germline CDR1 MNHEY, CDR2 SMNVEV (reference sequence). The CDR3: CASSLWGLHQPQHF. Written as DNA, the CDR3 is TGTGCCAGCAGTTTATGGGGCTTGCATCAGCCCCAGCATTTT.

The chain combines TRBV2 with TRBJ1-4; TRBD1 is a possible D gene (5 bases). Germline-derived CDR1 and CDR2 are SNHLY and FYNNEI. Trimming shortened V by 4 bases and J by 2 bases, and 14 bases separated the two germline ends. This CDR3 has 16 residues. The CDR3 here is CASSVNGAGTNEKLFF. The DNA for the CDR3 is TGTGCCAGCAGTGTGAACGGGGCTGGGACTAATGAAAAACTGTTTTTT. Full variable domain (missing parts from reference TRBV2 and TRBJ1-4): EPEVTQTPSHQVTQMGQEVILRCVPISNHLYFYWYRQILGQKVEFLVSFYNNEISEKSEIFDDQFSVERPDGSNFTLKIRSTKLEDSAMYFCASSVNGAGTNEKLFFGSGTQLSVL.

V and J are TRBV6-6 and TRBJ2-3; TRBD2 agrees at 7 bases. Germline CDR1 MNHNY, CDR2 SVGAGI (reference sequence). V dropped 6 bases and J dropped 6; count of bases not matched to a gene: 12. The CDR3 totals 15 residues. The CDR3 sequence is CASSPRLGGADTQYF. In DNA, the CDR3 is TGTGCCAGCAGCCCCCGCTTGGGAGGGGCGGATACGCAGTATTTT.

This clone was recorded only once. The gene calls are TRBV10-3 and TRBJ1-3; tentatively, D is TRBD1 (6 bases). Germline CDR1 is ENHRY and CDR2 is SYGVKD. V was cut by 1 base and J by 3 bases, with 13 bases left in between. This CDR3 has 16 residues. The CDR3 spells CAISEFAGAIGNTIYF. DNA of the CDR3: TGTGCCATCAGTGAGTTCGCGGGGGCGATTGGAAACACCATATATTTT.

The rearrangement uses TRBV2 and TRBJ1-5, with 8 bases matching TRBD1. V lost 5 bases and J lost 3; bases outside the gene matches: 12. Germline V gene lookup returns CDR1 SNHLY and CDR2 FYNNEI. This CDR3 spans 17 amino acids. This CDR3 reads CASSLYGGQVYNQPQHF. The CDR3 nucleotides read TGTGCCAGCAGTTTATACGGGGGACAGGTTTACAATCAGCCCCAGCATTTT.

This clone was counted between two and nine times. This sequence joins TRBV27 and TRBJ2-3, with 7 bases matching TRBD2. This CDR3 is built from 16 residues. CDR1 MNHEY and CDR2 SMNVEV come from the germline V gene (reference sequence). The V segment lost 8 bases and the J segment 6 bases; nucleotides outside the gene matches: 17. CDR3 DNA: TGTGCCAGCGGACGGGGAGCGGGATGGGTCGAGGATACGCAGTATTTT. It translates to CASGRGAGWVEDTQYF.

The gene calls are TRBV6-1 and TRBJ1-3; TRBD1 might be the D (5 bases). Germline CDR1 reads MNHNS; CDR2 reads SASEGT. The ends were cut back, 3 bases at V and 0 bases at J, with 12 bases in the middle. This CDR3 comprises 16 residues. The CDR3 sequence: CASSDRQTFSGNTIYF. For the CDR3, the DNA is TGTGCCAGCAGTGATCGACAGACCTTCTCTGGAAACACCATATATTTT.

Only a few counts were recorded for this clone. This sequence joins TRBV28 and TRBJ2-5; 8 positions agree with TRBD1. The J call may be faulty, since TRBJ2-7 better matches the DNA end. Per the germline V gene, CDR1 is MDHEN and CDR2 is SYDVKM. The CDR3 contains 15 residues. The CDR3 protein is CASSFQSTGVYEQYF. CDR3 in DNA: TGTGCCAGCAGTTTTCAATCGACAGGGGTCTACGAGCAGTACTTC.

CDR3 loop: CASSQELQGAPIQETQYF. The CDR3 DNA sequence: TGCGCCAGCAGCCAAGAATTACAGGGGGCTCCAATTCAAGAGACCCAGTACTTC. V and J are TRBV4-1 and TRBJ2-5; 9 positions match TRBD1. CDR1 is MGHRA and CDR2 is YSYEKL in the germline V gene. V lost 0 bases, J lost 2 bases, and 10 bases stayed unmatched. This CDR3 is 18 amino acids long.

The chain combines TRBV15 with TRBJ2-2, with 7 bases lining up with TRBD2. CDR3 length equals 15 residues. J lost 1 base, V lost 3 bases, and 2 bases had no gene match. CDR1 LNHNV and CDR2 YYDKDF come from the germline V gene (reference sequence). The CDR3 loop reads CATSSGRLNTGELFF. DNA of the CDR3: TGTGCCACCAGCAGCGGGAGGCTGAACACCGGGGAGCTGTTTTTT.

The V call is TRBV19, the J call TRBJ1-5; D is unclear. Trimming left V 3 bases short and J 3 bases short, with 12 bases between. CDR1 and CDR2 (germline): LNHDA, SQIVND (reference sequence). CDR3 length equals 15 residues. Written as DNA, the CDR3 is TGTGCCAGTAGTATTATCGGCTTCAACAATCAGCCCCAGCATTTT. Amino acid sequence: CASSIIGFNNQPQHF.

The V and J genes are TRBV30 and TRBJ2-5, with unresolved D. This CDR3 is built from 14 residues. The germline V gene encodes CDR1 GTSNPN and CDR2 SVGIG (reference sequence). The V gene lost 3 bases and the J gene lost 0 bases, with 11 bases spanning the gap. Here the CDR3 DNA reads TGTGCCTGGAGCGGGTTGTTGCACCAAGAGACCCAGTACTTC. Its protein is CAWSGLLHQETQYF.

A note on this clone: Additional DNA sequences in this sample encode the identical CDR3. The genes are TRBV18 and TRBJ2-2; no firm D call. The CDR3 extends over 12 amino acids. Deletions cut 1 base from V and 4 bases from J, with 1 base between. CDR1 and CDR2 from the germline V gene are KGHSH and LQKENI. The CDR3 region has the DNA TGTGCCAGCTCACCACGCACCGGGGAGCTGTTTTTT. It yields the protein CASSPRTGELFF.

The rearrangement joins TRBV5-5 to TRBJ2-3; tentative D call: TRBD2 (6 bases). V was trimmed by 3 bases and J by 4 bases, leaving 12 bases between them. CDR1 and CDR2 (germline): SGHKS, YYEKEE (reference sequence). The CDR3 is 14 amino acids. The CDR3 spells CASSSWRGPDTQYF. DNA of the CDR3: TGTGCCAGCAGCTCCTGGCGGGGCCCAGATACGCAGTATTTT.

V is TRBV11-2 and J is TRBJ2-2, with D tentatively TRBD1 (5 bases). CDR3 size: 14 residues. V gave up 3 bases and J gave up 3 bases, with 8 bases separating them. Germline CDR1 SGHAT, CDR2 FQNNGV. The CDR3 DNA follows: TGTGCCAGCAGCTTCCTCAGGGACACCGGGGAGCTGTTTTTT. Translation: CASSFLRDTGELFF.

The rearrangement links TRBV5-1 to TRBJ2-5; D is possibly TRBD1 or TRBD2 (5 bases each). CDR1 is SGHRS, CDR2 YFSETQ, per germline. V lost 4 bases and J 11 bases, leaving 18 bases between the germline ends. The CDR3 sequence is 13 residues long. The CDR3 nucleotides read TGCGCCAGCAGCGGTGGGACCACCCTGGCGCAGTACTTC. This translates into CASSGGTTLAQYF. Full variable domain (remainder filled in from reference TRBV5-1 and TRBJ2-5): KAGVTQTPRYLIKTRGQQVTLSCSPISGHRSVSWYQQTPGQGLQFLFEYFSETQRNKGNFPGRFSGRQFSNSRSEMNVSTLELGDSALYLCASSGGTTLAQYFGPGTRLLVL.

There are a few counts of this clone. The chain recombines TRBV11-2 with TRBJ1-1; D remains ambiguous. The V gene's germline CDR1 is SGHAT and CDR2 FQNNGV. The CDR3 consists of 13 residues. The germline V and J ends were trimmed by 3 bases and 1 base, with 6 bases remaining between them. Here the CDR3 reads CASSLKRNTEAFF. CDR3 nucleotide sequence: TGTGCCAGCAGCTTGAAAAGGAACACTGAAGCTTTCTTT.

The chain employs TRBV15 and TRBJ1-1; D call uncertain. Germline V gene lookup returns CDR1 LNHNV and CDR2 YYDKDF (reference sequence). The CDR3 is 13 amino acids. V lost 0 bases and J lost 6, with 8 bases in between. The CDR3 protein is CATSRDKGAEAFF. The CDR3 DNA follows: TGTGCCACCAGCAGAGATAAGGGAGCTGAAGCTTTCTTT.

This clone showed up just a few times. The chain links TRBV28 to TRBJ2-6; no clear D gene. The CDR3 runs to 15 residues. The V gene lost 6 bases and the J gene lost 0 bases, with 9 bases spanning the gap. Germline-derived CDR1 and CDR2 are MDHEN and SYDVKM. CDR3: CASRKLGSGANVLTF. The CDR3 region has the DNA TGTGCCAGCAGAAAACTCGGCTCTGGGGCCAACGTCCTGACTTTC.

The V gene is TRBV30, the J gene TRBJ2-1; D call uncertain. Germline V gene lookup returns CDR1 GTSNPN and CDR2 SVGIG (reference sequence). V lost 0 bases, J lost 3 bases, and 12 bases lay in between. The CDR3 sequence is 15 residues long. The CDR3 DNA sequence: TGTGCCTGGAGTGTAAAAGGCCCTCTCTACAATGAGCAGTTCTTC. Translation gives CAWSVKGPLYNEQFF.

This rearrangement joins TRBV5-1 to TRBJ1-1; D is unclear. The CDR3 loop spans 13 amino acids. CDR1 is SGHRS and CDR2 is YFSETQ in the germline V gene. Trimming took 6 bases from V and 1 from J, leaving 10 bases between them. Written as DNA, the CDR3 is TGCGCCAGCACTGTGTTGGGGAACACTGAAGCTTTCTTT. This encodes CASTVLGNTEAFF.